Detailed here is one T cell receptor (beta chain). Trimming took off 5 bases at V and 8 bases at J, with 22 bases between the two ends. The CDR3 consists of 16 residues. Germline values: CDR1 MDHEN, CDR2 SYDVKM. These data belong to a study of blood T cell repertoires in COVID-19. The Seattle patients, enrolled during active infection, were followed longitudinally. Assay: immunoSEQ multiplex PCR; the TCRdb copy retains only in-frame clones and omits some. Of over 70,000 clones listed, 90% were seen once; the top ten hold about 6.3%. The TCR was taken from a man aged 18 to 29 with COVID-19, enrolled during active disease. The chain uses TRBV28 and TRBJ2-4; D is possibly TRBD2 (6 bases). Material for sequencing was peripheral blood. CDR3 DNA: TGTGCCAGCAGTCTACCCAAGGAGGGGATTCGGGACATTCAGTACTTC. This sequence encodes CASSLPKEGIRDIQYF.